This TCR beta chain was documented in a study of vaccination effects on CD4 cells after COVID-19. A word on this clone: Its antigen is not known.

Expansion with viral peptide pools was applied to antigen-specific CD4+ T cells by the ViraFEST assay prior to sequencing. Around day 10 of culture, CD4+ T cells were separated out. This person's SARS-CoV-2 infection, confirmed by PCR, occurred between March and December 2020. Germline CDR1 reads SEHNR; CDR2 reads FQNEAQ (reference sequence). This CDR3 spans 15 amino acids. V lost 1 base and J lost 6, with 13 bases in between. The method was immunoSEQ multiplex PCR; TCRdb's version includes in-frame clones alone and lacks a portion of them. Of 24,000 or so clones listed, approximately 80% were seen once; the top ten hold about 19%.

Sequenced material: CD4+ T cells from PBMCs cultured with HCoV-NL63 spike peptides, taken before COVID-19 vaccination. This chain connects TRBV7-9 to TRBJ1-5, with D perhaps TRBD1 (5 bases). The sequence was obtained from a human donor who had a prior SARS-CoV-2 infection. Here the CDR3 reads CASSLGGGESQPQHF. For the CDR3, the DNA is TGTGCCAGCAGCTTAGGCGGGGGAGAGAGTCAGCCCCAGCATTTT.